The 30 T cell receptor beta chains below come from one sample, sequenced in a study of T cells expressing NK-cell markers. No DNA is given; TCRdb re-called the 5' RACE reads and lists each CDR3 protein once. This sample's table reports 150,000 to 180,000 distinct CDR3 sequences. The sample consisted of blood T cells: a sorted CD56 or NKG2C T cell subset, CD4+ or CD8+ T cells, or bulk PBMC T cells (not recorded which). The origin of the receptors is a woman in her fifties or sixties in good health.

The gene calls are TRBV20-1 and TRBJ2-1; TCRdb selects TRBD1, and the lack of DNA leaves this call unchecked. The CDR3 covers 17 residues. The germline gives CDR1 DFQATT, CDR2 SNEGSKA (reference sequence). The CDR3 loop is CSARDFDGTELYNEQFF.

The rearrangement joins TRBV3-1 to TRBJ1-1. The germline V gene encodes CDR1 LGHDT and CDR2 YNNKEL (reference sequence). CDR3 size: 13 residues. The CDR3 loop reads CASTQYDFSEAFF.

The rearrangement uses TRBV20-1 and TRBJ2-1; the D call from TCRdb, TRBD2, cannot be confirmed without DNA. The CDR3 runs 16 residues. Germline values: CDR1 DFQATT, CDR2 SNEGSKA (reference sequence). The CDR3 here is CSARDLAALSYNEQFF.

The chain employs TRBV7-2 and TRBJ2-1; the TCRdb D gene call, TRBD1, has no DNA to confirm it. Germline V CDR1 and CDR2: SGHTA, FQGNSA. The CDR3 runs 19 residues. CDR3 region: CASSLYSVILTGSYNEQFF.

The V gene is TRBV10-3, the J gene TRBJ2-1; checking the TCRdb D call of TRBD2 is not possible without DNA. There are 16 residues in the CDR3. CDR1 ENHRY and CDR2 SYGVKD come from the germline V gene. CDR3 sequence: CAIESPLAGGRDEQFF.

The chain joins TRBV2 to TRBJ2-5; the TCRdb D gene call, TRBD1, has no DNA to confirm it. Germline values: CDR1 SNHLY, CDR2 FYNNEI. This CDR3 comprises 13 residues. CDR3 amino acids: CASSDGLPGYEYF.

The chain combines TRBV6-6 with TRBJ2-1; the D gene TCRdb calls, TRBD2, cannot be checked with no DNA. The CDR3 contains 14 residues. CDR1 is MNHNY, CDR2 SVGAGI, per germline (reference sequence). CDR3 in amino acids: CASSASGTYNEQFF.

CDR3 in amino acids: CASKGLQGNNSPLHF. The rearrangement joins TRBV6-1 to TRBJ1-6; there is no DNA to check the TCRdb D call of TRBD1. The CDR3 is 15 residues long. Germline-derived CDR1 and CDR2 are MNHNS and SASEGT.

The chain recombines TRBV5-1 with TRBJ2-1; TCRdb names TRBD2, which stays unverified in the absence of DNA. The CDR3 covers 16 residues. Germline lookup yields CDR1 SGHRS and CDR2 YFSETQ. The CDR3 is CASIGDGLAGKNEQFF. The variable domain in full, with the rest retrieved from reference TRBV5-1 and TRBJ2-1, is KAGVTQTPRYLIKTRGQQVTLSCSPISGHRSVSWYQQTPGQGLQFLFEYFSETQRNKGNFPGRFSGRQFSNSRSEMNVSTLELGDSALYLCASIGDGLAGKNEQFFGPGTRLTVL.

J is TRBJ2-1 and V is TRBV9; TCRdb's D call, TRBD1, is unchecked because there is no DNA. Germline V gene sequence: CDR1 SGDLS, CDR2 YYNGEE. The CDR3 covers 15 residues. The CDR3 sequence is CASSLTGGVYNEQFF.

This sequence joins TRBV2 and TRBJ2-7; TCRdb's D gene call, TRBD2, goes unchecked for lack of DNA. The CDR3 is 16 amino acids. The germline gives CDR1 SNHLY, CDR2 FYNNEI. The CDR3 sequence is CASSEALGASGYEQYF.

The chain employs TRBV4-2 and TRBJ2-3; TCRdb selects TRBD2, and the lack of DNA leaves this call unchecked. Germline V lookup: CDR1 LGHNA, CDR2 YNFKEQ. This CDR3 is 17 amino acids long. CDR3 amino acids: CASSQDKLAGPTDTQYF.

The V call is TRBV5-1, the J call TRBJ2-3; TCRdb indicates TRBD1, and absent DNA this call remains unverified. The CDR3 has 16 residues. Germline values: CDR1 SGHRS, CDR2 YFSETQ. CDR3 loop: CASSSEYRGRTDTQYF.

The CDR3 sequence is CATSIRREGHDTQYF. The J gene is TRBJ2-3, the V gene TRBV15; lacking DNA, the TRBD2 call made by TCRdb goes unchecked. Germline V gene lookup returns CDR1 LNHNV and CDR2 YYDKDF (reference sequence). The CDR3 is made up of 15 amino acids.

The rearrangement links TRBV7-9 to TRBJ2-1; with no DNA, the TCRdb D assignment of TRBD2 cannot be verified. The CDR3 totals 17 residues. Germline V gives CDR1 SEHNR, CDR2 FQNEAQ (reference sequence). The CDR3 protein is CASSHRLAGQAYNEQFF. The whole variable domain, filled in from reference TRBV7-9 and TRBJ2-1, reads DTGVSQNPRHKITKRGQNVTFRCDPISEHNRLYWYRQTLGQGPEFLTYFQNEAQLEKSRLLSDRFSAERPKGSFSTLEIQRTEQGDSAMYLCASSHRLAGQAYNEQFFGPGTRLTVL.

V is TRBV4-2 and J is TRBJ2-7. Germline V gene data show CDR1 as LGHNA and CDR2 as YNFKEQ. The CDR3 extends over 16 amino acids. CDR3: CASSQDPSDSGYEQYF.

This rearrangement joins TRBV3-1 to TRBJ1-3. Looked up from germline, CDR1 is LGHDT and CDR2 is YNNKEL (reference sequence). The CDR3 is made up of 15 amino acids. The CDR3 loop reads CASSQDRLAGNTIYF.

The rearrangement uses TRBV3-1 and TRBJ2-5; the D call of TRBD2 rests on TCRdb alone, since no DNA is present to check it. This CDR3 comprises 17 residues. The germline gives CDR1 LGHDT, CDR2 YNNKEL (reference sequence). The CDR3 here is CASSQDRTLAGQETQYF.

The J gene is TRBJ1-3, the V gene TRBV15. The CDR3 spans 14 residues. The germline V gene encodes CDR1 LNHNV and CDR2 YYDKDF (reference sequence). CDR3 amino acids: CATRDVGSGNTIYF.

The CDR3: CASSSSGRLHEQYF. The V call is TRBV11-1, the J call TRBJ2-7. Germline CDR1 and CDR2: SGHAT and FQDESV (reference sequence). CDR3 length: 14 residues.

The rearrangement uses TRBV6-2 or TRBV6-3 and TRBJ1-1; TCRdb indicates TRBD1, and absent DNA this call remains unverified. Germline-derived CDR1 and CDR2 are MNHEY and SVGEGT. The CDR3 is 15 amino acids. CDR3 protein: CASFPKTGNSPEAFF.

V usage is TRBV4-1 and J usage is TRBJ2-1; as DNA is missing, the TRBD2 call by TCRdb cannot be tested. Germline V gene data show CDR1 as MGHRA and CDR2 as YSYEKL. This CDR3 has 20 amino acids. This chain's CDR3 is CASSQENLSGGRSSYNEQFF.

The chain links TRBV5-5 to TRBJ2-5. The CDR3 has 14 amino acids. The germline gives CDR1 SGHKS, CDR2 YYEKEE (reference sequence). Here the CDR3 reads CASSFRSSGETQYF.

The CDR3: CASSQVRDSYGYTF. The V call is TRBV3-1, the J call TRBJ1-2. CDR3 length: 14 amino acids. Germline V gene sequence: CDR1 LGHDT, CDR2 YNNKEL (reference sequence). The full variable domain, in which reference TRBV3-1 and TRBJ1-2 provide the parts outside the CDR3, is DTAVSQTPKYLVTQMGNDKSIKCEQNLGHDTMYWYKQDSKKFLKIMFSYNNKELIINETVPNRFSPKSPDKAHLNLHINSLELGDSAVYFCASSQVRDSYGYTFGSGTRLTVV.

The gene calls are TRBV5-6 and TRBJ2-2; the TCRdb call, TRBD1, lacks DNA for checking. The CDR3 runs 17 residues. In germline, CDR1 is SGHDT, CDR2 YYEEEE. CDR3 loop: CASSLNPLAPGTGELFF.

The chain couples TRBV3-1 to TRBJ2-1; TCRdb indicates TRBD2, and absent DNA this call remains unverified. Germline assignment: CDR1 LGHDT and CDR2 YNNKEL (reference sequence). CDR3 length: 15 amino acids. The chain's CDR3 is CASSPPSGGQDEQFF.

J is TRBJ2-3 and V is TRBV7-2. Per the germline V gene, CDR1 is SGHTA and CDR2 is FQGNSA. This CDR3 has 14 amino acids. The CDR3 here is CASSFSGRTDTQYF.

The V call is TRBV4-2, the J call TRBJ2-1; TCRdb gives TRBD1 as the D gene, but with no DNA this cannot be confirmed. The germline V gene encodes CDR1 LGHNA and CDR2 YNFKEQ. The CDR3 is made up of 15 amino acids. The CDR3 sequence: CASSQEGTPGNEQFF.

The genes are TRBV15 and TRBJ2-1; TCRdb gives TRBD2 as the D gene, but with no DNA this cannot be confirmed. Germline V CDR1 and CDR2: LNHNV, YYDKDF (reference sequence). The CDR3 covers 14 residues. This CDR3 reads CATSRVGSGNEQFF.

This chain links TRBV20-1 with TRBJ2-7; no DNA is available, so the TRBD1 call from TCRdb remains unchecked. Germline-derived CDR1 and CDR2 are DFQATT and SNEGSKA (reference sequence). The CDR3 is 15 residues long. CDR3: CSARDVKTSDYEQYF.